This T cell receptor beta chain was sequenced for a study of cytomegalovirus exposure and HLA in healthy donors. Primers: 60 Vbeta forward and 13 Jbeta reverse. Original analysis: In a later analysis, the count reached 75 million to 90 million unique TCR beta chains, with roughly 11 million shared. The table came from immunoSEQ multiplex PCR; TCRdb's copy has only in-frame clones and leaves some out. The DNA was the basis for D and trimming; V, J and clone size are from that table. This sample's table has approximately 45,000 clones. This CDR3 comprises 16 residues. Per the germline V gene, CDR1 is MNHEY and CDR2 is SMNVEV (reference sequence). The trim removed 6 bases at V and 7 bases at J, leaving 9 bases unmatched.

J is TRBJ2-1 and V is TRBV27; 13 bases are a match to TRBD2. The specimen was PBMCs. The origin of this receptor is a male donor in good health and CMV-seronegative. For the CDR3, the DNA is TGTGCCAGCAGCGAAGGACTAGCGGGAGTTAAAAATGAGCAGTTCTTC. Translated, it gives CASSEGLAGVKNEQFF.